This T cell receptor (beta chain) was recorded in a study of regulatory T cells in long-lasting Graves disease. iRepertoire HTBI primers and Arm-PCR of CDR3 regions built TCR beta libraries. TCRdb redid the calling of the multiplex PCR reads with MiXCR, one entry per CDR3 protein. Among about 380,000 distinct CDR3 sequences listed, roughly a sixth were seen once. Trimming removed 6 bases from V and 5 bases from J; junction bases left unmatched: 12. Germline assignment: CDR1 SNHLY and CDR2 FYNNEI. The CDR3 covers 15 residues. This clonotype was recorded many times. Documented time point: newly diagnosed GD, antithyroid drugs for less than 3 months. RNA isolated from PBMCs was used to make the TCR library.

This sequence originates from a female donor with Graves disease. The starting material was peripheral blood mononuclear cells (PBMCs), obtained at new diagnosis, from a patient treated with antithyroid drugs. The chain carries TRBV2 and TRBJ1-2, with 7 bases matching TRBD1. The CDR3 loop reads CASSPRTGLGYGYTF. CDR3 DNA: TGTGCCAGCAGCCCCAGGACAGGTCTTGGGTATGGCTACACCTTC.